A single sample gave rise to the 19 T cell receptor beta chains below, sequenced in a study of shared clonotypes between healthy human individuals. Generated by immunoSEQ multiplex PCR, the TCRdb table keeps only in-frame clones and is missing some. There are about 2.4 million clones in the sample; more than 85% occur only once, and 0.35% to 0.45% lies in the top ten. Input material: naive CD4+ T cells from PBMCs. The subset was: CD45RA+ positively selected. The receptors derive from a man aged 18-30 years in good health. Some clones in this sample may be carry-over from other donors' samples.

This clone was seen just once. This chain uses TRBV27 with TRBJ1-5; tentative D call: TRBD1 (5 bases). The CDR3 is 15 residues long. Germline CDR1 MNHEY, CDR2 SMNVEV (reference sequence). V was cut by 1 base and J by 2 bases, with 9 bases left in between. This CDR3 reads CASSLLGGGNQPQHF. In DNA, the CDR3 is TGTGCCAGCAGTTTATTGGGGGGTGGCAATCAGCCCCAGCATTTT.

The genes are TRBV29-1 and TRBJ2-7, with D uncertain. Germline CDR1 is SQVTM and CDR2 is ANQGSEA. The CDR3 consists of 12 residues. Deletions cut 4 bases from V and 0 bases from J, with 7 bases between. Here the CDR3 reads CSVGPASYEQYF. CDR3 nucleotides: TGCAGCGTTGGCCCCGCCTCCTACGAGCAGTACTTC.

V gene TRBV2 combines with J gene TRBJ2-1; TRBD2 agrees at 8 bases. Per the germline V gene, CDR1 is SNHLY and CDR2 is FYNNEI. This CDR3 has 15 residues. The junction had 11 bases not matched to a gene; V was cut back by 6 bases and J by 7 bases. DNA for the CDR3: TGTGCCAGCAGCCCCGGGGGGGGGCTTGGGAATGAGCAGTTCTTC. It encodes CASSPGGGLGNEQFF.

The rearrangement uses TRBV19 and TRBJ1-2; D perhaps matches TRBD1 (6 bases). Germline CDR1 LNHDA, CDR2 SQIVND (reference sequence). V dropped 7 bases and J dropped 3 bases, with 24 bases sitting between them. This CDR3 is 17 amino acids long. The CDR3 spells CASTPRGTTGNYYGYTF. In DNA form, the CDR3 reads TGTGCCAGTACCCCCCGGGGTACCACAGGGAACTACTATGGCTACACCTTC. The full variable domain, rest sourced from reference TRBV19 and TRBJ1-2, is DGGITQSPKYLFRKEGQNVTLSCEQNLNHDAMYWYRQDPGQGLRLIYYSQIVNDFQKGDIAEGYSVSREKKESFPLTVTSAQKNPTAFYLCASTPRGTTGNYYGYTFGSGTRLTVV.

Written as DNA, the CDR3 is TGTGCCAGCAGTCGTAGCATACGGACAGGGTCCACTGAAGCTTTCTTT. This codes for CASSRSIRTGSTEAFF. The genes are TRBV27 and TRBJ1-1, with 8 bases lining up with TRBD1. This CDR3 is 16 amino acids long. The germline V gene encodes CDR1 MNHEY and CDR2 SMNVEV (reference sequence). After removal of 5 bases from V and 4 bases from J, the junction contained 12 bases not matched to a gene.

The chain is built from TRBV4-1 and TRBJ2-6, with unresolved D. This CDR3 comprises 16 residues. Trimming left V 0 bases short and J 2 bases short, with 8 bases between. Germline lookup yields CDR1 MGHRA and CDR2 YSYEKL. The CDR3 sequence is CASSQDPAAGANVLTF. The CDR3 DNA follows: TGCGCCAGCAGCCAAGATCCGGCAGCTGGGGCCAACGTCCTGACTTTC.

This chain uses TRBV28 with TRBJ1-2; no definite D call. The germline V gene has CDR1 MDHEN and CDR2 SYDVKM. With 3 bases removed from V and 4 bases from J, the gap between germline ends came to 12 bases. The CDR3 runs 14 residues. CDR3 in amino acids: CASSLVQPLYGYTF. The CDR3 bases are TGTGCCAGCAGTTTGGTACAGCCTCTCTATGGCTACACCTTC.

This clone was recorded once. V gene TRBV4-2 combines with J gene TRBJ2-7; D is perhaps TRBD2 (6 bases). In germline, CDR1 is LGHNA, CDR2 YNFKEQ. V shed 4 bases and J shed 1 base, with 11 bases lying between them. The CDR3 spans 14 residues. CDR3 in DNA: TGTGCCAGCAGCCGCTCCGGGACTTCCTACGAGCAGTACTTC. Its protein is CASSRSGTSYEQYF.

The chain is built from TRBV18 and TRBJ1-5, with D hard to call. The CDR3 covers 15 residues. V was pared by 0 bases and J by 9 bases, with 15 bases between. Germline CDR1 KGHSH, CDR2 LQKENI. This chain's CDR3 is CASSPPEERRGPQHF. CDR3 in DNA: TGTGCCAGCTCACCACCGGAGGAACGACGGGGGCCCCAGCATTTT. Full variable domain (missing parts from reference TRBV18 and TRBJ1-5): NAGVMQNPRHLVRRRGQEARLRCSPMKGHSHVYWYRQLPEEGLKFMVYLQKENIIDESGMPKERFSAEFPKEGPSILRIQQVVRGDSAAYFCASSPPEERRGPQHFGDGTRLSIL.

The chain links TRBV28 to TRBJ2-7, with 11 bases fitting TRBD2. Germline V gives CDR1 MDHEN, CDR2 SYDVKM. V shed 5 bases and J 2 bases; nucleotides not matched to a gene: 8. The CDR3 sequence is 16 residues long. CDR3 protein: CASSAAGTSGAYEQYF. In DNA, the CDR3 is TGTGCCAGCAGTGCCGCCGGGACTAGCGGCGCCTACGAGCAGTACTTC.

The chain has TRBV28 and TRBJ1-2; 9 nucleotides align to TRBD1. This CDR3 is built from 12 residues. V dropped 7 bases and J dropped 10; count of bases not matched to a gene: 7. From germline, CDR1 is MDHEN and CDR2 SYDVKM. CDR3 loop: CASTPGQGSYTF. The CDR3 DNA sequence: TGTGCCAGCACCCCGGGACAGGGTTCCTACACCTTC.

The chain couples TRBV15 to TRBJ2-1; 7 bases are shared with TRBD2. Germline trimming cut 3 bases from V and 9 bases from J; bases unmatched to any gene: 14. This CDR3 spans 16 amino acids. Germline CDR1 LNHNV, CDR2 YYDKDF (reference sequence). The CDR3 nucleotides read TGTGCCACCAGCAGTTATGGACTAGTGCGTTCGCCTGAGCAGTTCTTC. Translating it yields CATSSYGLVRSPEQFF.

There are a few counts of this clone. V usage is TRBV7-8 and J usage is TRBJ2-7; TRBD1 is a possible D gene (6 bases). V was clipped by 1 base and J by 7 bases, with 17 bases between them. Germline values: CDR1 SGHVS, CDR2 FQNEAQ. The CDR3 consists of 15 residues. CDR3 in amino acids: CASSLVRGMYEEQYF. For the CDR3, the DNA is TGTGCCAGCAGCTTAGTGAGGGGGATGTATGAAGAGCAGTACTTC.

The J gene is TRBJ2-1, the V gene TRBV4-1; D ambiguous. The V gene's germline CDR1 is MGHRA and CDR2 YSYEKL. The CDR3 consists of 13 residues. Trimming took off 4 bases at V and 6 bases at J, with 10 bases between the two ends. CDR3 nucleotide sequence: TGCGCCAGCAGCCCATGGGTCCGCAATGAGCAGTTCTTC. Amino acid sequence: CASSPWVRNEQFF.

The rearrangement joins TRBV6-5 to TRBJ2-7; D not certain. In germline, CDR1 is MNHEY, CDR2 SVGAGI. V was shortened by 2 bases and J by 5 bases, with 13 bases between the two germline ends. This CDR3 has 14 residues. The CDR3 region has the DNA TGTGCCAGCAGTTACCCCAGGCTCCGGGACGAGCAGTACTTC. Residues: CASSYPRLRDEQYF.

The chain employs TRBV9 and TRBJ2-5, with TRBD1 identical over 9 bases. Per the germline V gene, CDR1 is SGDLS and CDR2 is YYNGEE. J was trimmed by 3 bases and V by 1 base; bases with no gene match: 10. This CDR3 comprises 17 residues. The CDR3 is CASSVTGGQGGKETQYF. In DNA form, the CDR3 reads TGTGCCAGCAGCGTAACCGGGGGACAGGGTGGAAAAGAGACCCAGTACTTC.

The chain is built from TRBV4-1 and TRBJ1-6; the D gene is possibly TRBD1 (5 bases). Trimming stripped 4 bases from V and 8 bases from J, with 15 bases between. Looked up from germline, CDR1 is MGHRA and CDR2 is YSYEKL. The CDR3 length is 15 residues. The CDR3 region has the DNA TGCGCCAGCAGCCTGGACGGGGACGGGGATTCACCCCTCCACTTT. This codes for CASSLDGDGDSPLHF.

The chain couples TRBV2 to TRBJ1-1; TRBD1 matches 9 bases. J was trimmed by 11 bases and V by 6 bases; bases with no gene match: 4. The CDR3 is made up of 11 amino acids. Germline V gene sequence: CDR1 SNHLY, CDR2 FYNNEI. The CDR3 DNA reads TGTGCCAGCAGGGGGACAGGGTACGCTTTCTTT. Encoded protein: CASRGTGYAFF.

V usage is TRBV7-3 and J usage is TRBJ2-3; D is uncertain. V lost 1 base to trimming and J lost 2 bases, with 7 bases between them. The CDR3 is made up of 14 amino acids. Germline V gene lookup returns CDR1 SGHTA and CDR2 FQGTGA. CDR3: CASSLITNTDTQYF. CDR3 DNA: TGTGCCAGCAGCTTAATTACAAACACAGATACGCAGTATTTT.